This T cell receptor (beta chain) originates from a study of CD8 T cells in Susac syndrome. The germline V gene has CDR1 SEHNR and CDR2 FQNEAQ (reference sequence). V gave up 4 bases and J gave up 3 bases, with 9 bases separating them. The CDR3 consists of 13 residues. Sequencing of TCR beta was performed on blood CD8+ T cells and on blood CD4+ T cells. Reverse transcription of roughly 0.5 to 1 ug RNA was carried out with random hexamers. The amplification used immunoSEQ multiplex PCR on TCR beta CDR3; it spanned 54 Vbeta and 13 Jbeta. TCRdb analysed the immunoSEQ multiplex PCR reads with MiXCR anew, one entry per CDR3 protein. The sample has 140,000 to 150,000 distinct CDR3 sequences, 85% to 95% seen once.

The V and J genes are TRBV7-9 and TRBJ1-2, with unresolved D. The clonotype was recovered from a human donor with multiple sclerosis. The sample consisted of CD4+ T cells from PBMCs. The CDR3 loop is CASSSVQYYGYTF. The CDR3 region has the DNA TGTGCCAGCAGCTCGGTTCAGTACTATGGCTACACCTTC.